These 10 T cell receptor beta chains share one sample of origin, sequenced in a study of T cell responses to AZD1222 COVID-19 vaccine. Clones were read by immunoSEQ multiplex PCR, and TCRdb kept only the in-frame ones, dropping some. This sample has hundreds of thousands of clones, with 90% to 95% found just once. Sequences were derived from peripheral blood, sampled 28 days after the second AZD1222 dose. Receptor source: an adult who received the AZD1222 COVID-19 vaccine.

This chain connects TRBV18 to TRBJ2-7, with 7 bases fitting TRBD2. The ends lost 3 bases at V and 4 bases at J; junction bases unmatched: 9. Germline V gene sequence: CDR1 KGHSH, CDR2 LQKENI. The CDR3 loop spans 15 amino acids. The CDR3 protein is CASSPYLSGGYEQYF. The DNA for the CDR3 is TGTGCCAGCTCACCGTATTTATCGGGGGGATACGAGCAGTACTTC.

The chain joins TRBV29-1 to TRBJ1-2; D ambiguous. This CDR3 is built from 12 residues. V shed 4 bases and J shed 1 base, with 7 bases lying between them. CDR1 is SQVTM and CDR2 is ANQGSEA in the germline V gene. The CDR3 DNA reads TGCAGCGTTGGAGAGTTTAACTATGGCTACACCTTC. This codes for CSVGEFNYGYTF. The entire variable domain, with the rest obtained from reference TRBV29-1 and TRBJ1-2, is as follows: SAVISQKPSRDICQRGTSLTIQCQVDSQVTMMFWYRQQPGQSLTLIATANQGSEATYESGFVIDKFPISRPNLTFSTLTVSNMSPEDSSIYLCSVGEFNYGYTFGSGTRLTVV.

V and J are TRBV9 and TRBJ2-1; TRBD1 agrees at 11 bases. Germline V gene data show CDR1 as SGDLS and CDR2 as YYNGEE. The CDR3 extends over 16 amino acids. With 0 bases clipped from V and 6 bases from J, the junction kept 5 bases outside the gene matches. Here the CDR3 DNA reads TGTGCCAGCAGCGTAGGGACAGGGGGCACGGCCAATGAGCAGTTCTTC. This gives the protein CASSVGTGGTANEQFF.

The chain links TRBV7-2 to TRBJ2-5, with D hard to call. Germline V CDR1 and CDR2: SGHTA, FQGNSA. The CDR3 is 12 amino acids. Trimming cost V 3 bases and J 4 bases, with 6 bases left between them. This CDR3 reads CASSFVRETQYF. CDR3 DNA: TGTGCCAGCAGCTTCGTCAGAGAGACCCAGTACTTC. The entire variable domain, with the rest obtained from reference TRBV7-2 and TRBJ2-5, is as follows: GAGVSQSPSNKVTEKGKDVELRCDPISGHTALYWYRQSLGQGLEFLIYFQGNSAPDKSGLPSDRFSAERTGGSVSTLTIQRTQQEDSAVYLCASSFVRETQYFGPGTRLLVL.

The chain carries TRBV28 and TRBJ1-1; D ambiguous. With 3 bases removed from V and 4 bases from J, the gap between germline ends came to 3 bases. The CDR3 is made up of 11 amino acids. The V gene's germline CDR1 is MDHEN and CDR2 SYDVKM. The CDR3 region has the DNA TGTGCCAGCAGTTTGGGCACTGAAGCTTTCTTT. Its translation: CASSLGTEAFF.

This clone was seen once. The chain links TRBV21-1 to TRBJ2-7; the table's D call of TRBD1 was not tested on the DNA. TRBV21-1 is a documented pseudogene. The CDR3 sequence is 14 residues long. The CDR3: CASSNRDTPREQYF. CDR3 bases: TGTGCCAGCAGCAACCGGGACACCCCTCGAGAGCAGTACTTC.

The rearrangement links TRBV19 to TRBJ2-7; 9 bases map to TRBD1. The CDR3 covers 14 residues. Per germline, CDR1 LNHDA and CDR2 SQIVND (reference sequence). J was trimmed by 3 bases and V by 4 bases; bases with no gene match: 4. The CDR3: CASSKLTGGYEQYF. CDR3 coding DNA: TGTGCCAGTAGTAAGTTGACAGGGGGCTACGAGCAGTACTTC. Full variable domain (outside the CDR3, taken from reference TRBV19 and TRBJ2-7): DGGITQSPKYLFRKEGQNVTLSCEQNLNHDAMYWYRQDPGQGLRLIYYSQIVNDFQKGDIAEGYSVSREKKESFPLTVTSAQKNPTAFYLCASSKLTGGYEQYFGPGTRLTVT.

The chain is built from TRBV10-1 and TRBJ2-2; no firm D call. The V gene lost 2 bases and the J gene lost 2 bases, with 3 bases spanning the gap. The CDR3 is made up of 13 amino acids. CDR1 is WNHNN and CDR2 is SYGVQD in the germline V gene (reference sequence). CDR3 sequence (DNA): TGCGCCAGCAGTGAGCGAAACACCGGGGAGCTGTTTTTT. It translates to CASSERNTGELFF.

This chain joins TRBV28 and TRBJ1-2; D is ambiguous. The CDR3 covers 11 residues. The germline gives CDR1 MDHEN, CDR2 SYDVKM. V lost 10 bases and J lost 4, with 10 bases in between. The CDR3 sequence is CATSRFYGYTF. DNA of the CDR3: TGTGCCACCTCTCGGTTCTATGGCTACACCTTC.

V is TRBV3-1 (or the pseudogene TRBV3-2) and J is TRBJ2-1, with unresolved D. Trimming stripped 4 bases from V and 4 bases from J, with 11 bases between. Germline V gene data show CDR1 as LGHDT and CDR2 as YNNKEL (reference sequence). This CDR3 contains 14 residues. DNA of the CDR3: TGTGCCAGCAGCCCAGAGCTAGTATACAATGAGCAGTTCTTC. This translates into CASSPELVYNEQFF.